This T cell receptor (beta chain) stems from a study of blood T cells in healthy people across ages. General study findings and limits: Shifts in expanded clonotypes may have been confounded by donor CMV status, which was unknown. Samples with more naive T cells showed higher observed beta diversity.

Remarks on this clonotype: The antigen is unknown. Mismatch with germline at one junction end may stem from a read error.

The CDR3 spans 14 residues. Germline V gene data show CDR1 as MGHRA and CDR2 as YSYEKL. The use of a sample-barcoded 5' primer and a J-beta primer mix characterized a second PCR of about 6 to 11 cycles. TCRdb used MiXCR to reprocess the 5' RACE reads, holding one entry per CDR3 protein. The table includes about 830,000 distinct CDR3 sequences, 62% detected once. The donors, all healthy, were Caucasians living in Russia, aged about 6 to 95. Per individual sample, total RNA of at least 5 micrograms was extracted. The sequence was collected from a man in his thirties or forties in good health. The sequencing sample was made of blood. The chain recombines TRBV4-1 with TRBJ1-1; no reliable D call. CDR3 residues: CASSEEWEGTEAFF. The CDR3 DNA reads TGCGCCAGCAGCGAAGAATGGGAAGGCACTGAAGCTTTCTTT.